These 3 T cell receptor beta chains were sequenced from one sample in a study of control samples from healthy donors and cancer patients. Clones were read by immunoSEQ multiplex PCR, and TCRdb kept only the in-frame ones, dropping some. There are some 130,000 clones in the sample; 92% occur only once, and around 6% lies in the top ten. The sequenced sample consisted of blood. The receptors come from a man between 18 and 35 years old in good health.

The chain carries TRBV7-9 and TRBJ1-1; 7 bases are shared with TRBD1. J lost 2 bases, V lost 4 bases, and 7 bases had no gene match. Germline loops: CDR1 SEHNR, CDR2 FQNEAQ (reference sequence). The CDR3 is 15 residues long. The CDR3 loop is CASSYLGQRNTEAFF. The CDR3 bases are TGTGCCAGCAGCTACCTGGGACAGAGAAACACTGAAGCTTTCTTT.

This chain joins TRBV3-1 (or the pseudogene TRBV3-2) and TRBJ1-2, with D unresolved. The CDR3 length is 12 residues. Germline lookup yields CDR1 LGHDT and CDR2 YNNKEL (reference sequence). The V end lost 8 bases, the J end lost 0 bases, and 7 bases lay between the germline ends. CDR3 sequence: CASGPANYGYTF. In DNA, the CDR3 is TGTGCCAGCGGGCCAGCTAACTATGGCTACACCTTC.

This clone is a singleton in its sample. This chain links TRBV10-3 with TRBJ2-1; TRBD1 agrees at 8 bases. This CDR3 region has 13 residues. V shed 10 bases and J 7 bases; nucleotides not matched to a gene: 9. Germline CDR1 and CDR2: ENHRY and SYGVKD. The CDR3 nucleotides are TGTGCCACCGAACACAGGGGGGATAATGAGCAGTTCTTC. Its protein product is CATEHRGDNEQFF.